The 20 T cell receptor beta chains in this list originate from one sample, sequenced in a study of cytomegalovirus exposure and HLA in healthy donors. Primers for the PCR totalled 60 Vbeta and 13 Jbeta. TCRdb's copy holds only in-frame clones and misses some; the assay was immunoSEQ multiplex PCR. This table has about 160,000 clones, roughly 85% appearing once. Sequencing was done on a sample of PBMCs. Receptors were obtained from a woman between 50 and 59 years old in good health and CMV-seropositive.

This chain links TRBV6-1 with TRBJ2-5, with 11 bases lining up with TRBD2. Germline V gene sequence: CDR1 MNHNS, CDR2 SASEGT. Trimming at V came to 2 bases and at J to 11 bases, leaving 13 bases not matched to a gene. The CDR3 runs 16 residues. The CDR3 region has the DNA TGTGCCAGCAGTGAAAGTTTTCTAGCGGGAGGATTCCAGCAGTACTTC. This sequence encodes CASSESFLAGGFQQYF.

The gene calls are TRBV6-1 and TRBJ2-1; TRBD2 agrees at 7 bases. The CDR3 is made up of 18 amino acids. Germline V gene lookup returns CDR1 MNHNS and CDR2 SASEGT. Trimming cost V 1 base and J 7 bases; bases outside gene matches: 16. The CDR3 loop is CASSEGTTAGRVGNEQFF. Here the CDR3 DNA reads TGTGCCAGCAGTGAAGGGACCACAGCGGGAAGGGTTGGGAATGAGCAGTTCTTC.

The V call is TRBV18, the J call TRBJ1-3; D is possibly TRBD1 (5 bases). Germline CDR1 is KGHSH and CDR2 is LQKENI. V lost 3 bases and J lost 1, with 13 bases in between. The CDR3 has 16 amino acids. CDR3 bases: TGTGCCAGCTCACCCGCGACAGCCAAGTCTGGAAACACCATATATTTT. Protein product: CASSPATAKSGNTIYF. The full variable domain, its missing parts supplied by reference TRBV18 and TRBJ1-3, is NAGVMQNPRHLVRRRGQEARLRCSPMKGHSHVYWYRQLPEEGLKFMVYLQKENIIDESGMPKERFSAEFPKEGPSILRIQQVVRGDSAAYFCASSPATAKSGNTIYFGEGSWLTVV.

The V gene is TRBV2, the J gene TRBJ1-5; TRBD1 matches at 7 bases. V dropped 7 bases and J dropped 6; count of bases not matched to a gene: 9. Germline loops: CDR1 SNHLY, CDR2 FYNNEI. The CDR3 has 14 amino acids. CDR3 amino acids: CASTEGAPGQPQHF. CDR3 DNA sequence: TGTGCCAGCACCGAGGGGGCGCCGGGTCAGCCCCAGCATTTT.

CDR3 amino acids: CASSLVGVGYTF. CDR3 nucleotide sequence: TGTGCCAGCAGCTTAGTAGGGGTCGGCTACACCTTC. The gene calls are TRBV7-2 and TRBJ1-2; possibly TRBD1 for D (5 bases). CDR3 size: 12 residues. V was shortened by 1 base and J by 8 bases, with 8 bases between the two germline ends. Looked up from germline, CDR1 is SGHTA and CDR2 is FQGNSA.

V and J are TRBV27 and TRBJ1-1; a possible D gene is TRBD1 (5 bases). The V end lost 3 bases, the J end lost 0 bases, and 8 bases lay between the germline ends. In germline, CDR1 is MNHEY, CDR2 SMNVEV (reference sequence). The CDR3 totals 14 residues. CDR3 nucleotides: TGTGCCAGCAGTTTTACGGGGGTGAACACTGAAGCTTTCTTT. Its translation: CASSFTGVNTEAFF.

The rearrangement uses TRBV18 and TRBJ1-4; the D gene is possibly TRBD1 (6 bases). CDR1 KGHSH and CDR2 LQKENI come from the germline V gene. V gave up 2 bases and J gave up 6 bases, with 10 bases separating them. CDR3 length equals 14 residues. The CDR3 bases are TGTGCCAGCTCACCAACAGGGTTTGATGAAAAACTGTTTTTT. Its protein is CASSPTGFDEKLFF. The variable domain in full, completed from reference TRBV18 and TRBJ1-4, reads NAGVMQNPRHLVRRRGQEARLRCSPMKGHSHVYWYRQLPEEGLKFMVYLQKENIIDESGMPKERFSAEFPKEGPSILRIQQVVRGDSAAYFCASSPTGFDEKLFFGSGTQLSVL.

This chain joins TRBV4-2 and TRBJ2-7; 7 bases match TRBD2. CDR1 and CDR2 (germline): LGHNA, YNFKEQ. J was trimmed by 6 bases and V by 2 bases; bases with no gene match: 19. The CDR3 contains 18 residues. CDR3 DNA sequence: TGTGCCAGCAGCCAATTGACCGGGACTGGGGGAGGCGGGGGCGAGCAGTACTTC. Translated, it gives CASSQLTGTGGGGGEQYF.

The rearrangement uses TRBV7-2 and TRBJ1-6; D is possibly TRBD1 (5 bases). CDR1 and CDR2 from the germline V gene are SGHTA and FQGNSA. The CDR3 consists of 15 residues. Deletions cut 5 bases from V and 7 bases from J, with 15 bases between. This CDR3 is CASSPGRGGNSPLHF. CDR3 bases: TGTGCCAGCAGCCCGGGTCGCGGGGGGAATTCACCCCTCCACTTT.

The gene calls are TRBV18 and TRBJ2-6, with D perhaps TRBD1 (5 bases). V was cut by 3 bases and J by 0 bases, with 15 bases left in between. This CDR3 comprises 18 residues. Germline V gene sequence: CDR1 KGHSH, CDR2 LQKENI. CDR3 region: CASSPTQGSSSGANVLTF. The CDR3, as DNA: TGTGCCAGCTCACCCACCCAGGGTTCGAGCTCTGGGGCCAACGTCCTGACTTTC.

This chain joins TRBV7-9 and TRBJ1-3; TRBD1 agrees at 10 bases. J was trimmed by 3 bases and V by 5 bases; bases with no gene match: 1. Germline CDR1 reads SEHNR; CDR2 reads FQNEAQ (reference sequence). The CDR3 runs to 14 residues. Written as DNA, the CDR3 is TGTGCCAGCAGCGGACAGGGGGTTGGAAACACCATATATTTT. As protein: CASSGQGVGNTIYF.

The chain couples TRBV18 to TRBJ2-5; no reliable D call. This CDR3 spans 14 amino acids. Trimming removed 3 bases from V and 5 bases from J, with 13 bases in between. Germline CDR1 and CDR2: KGHSH and LQKENI. The CDR3 DNA is TGTGCCAGCTCACCCCCCGAGATTCGCGAGACCCAGTACTTC. Its translation is CASSPPEIRETQYF.

The rearrangement joins TRBV14 to TRBJ1-1; TRBD1 matches 7 bases. Trimming cost V 3 bases and J 4 bases; bases outside gene matches: 2. CDR3 length: 13 residues. CDR1 SGHDN and CDR2 FVKESK come from the germline V gene. CDR3 nucleotide sequence: TGTGCCAGCAGCCACCAGGGGGGCACTGAAGCTTTCTTT. Translated: CASSHQGGTEAFF.

This CDR3 is CASSVDGTGGEQYF. CDR3 DNA: TGTGCCAGCAGCGTAGATGGAACAGGGGGCGAGCAGTACTTC. The chain combines TRBV9 with TRBJ2-7; 8 nucleotides agree with TRBD1. Unmatched junction bases numbered 5, after V lost 0 bases and J lost 6 bases. CDR3 length: 14 amino acids. Germline V gene lookup returns CDR1 SGDLS and CDR2 YYNGEE.

The V call is TRBV19, the J call TRBJ2-5, with D possibly TRBD2 on 6 matching bases. The CDR3 loop spans 14 amino acids. Germline V CDR1 and CDR2: LNHDA, SQIVND (reference sequence). V gave up 4 bases and J gave up 1 base, with 10 bases separating them. In DNA form, the CDR3 reads TGTGCCAGTAGTAGGAGGGCCCTCCAAGAGACCCAGTACTTC. It specifies CASSRRALQETQYF.

The V and J genes are TRBV6-6 and TRBJ2-3; TRBD1 aligns across 12 bases. The CDR3 is 15 amino acids. CDR1 and CDR2 from the germline V gene are MNHNY and SVGAGI (reference sequence). The V gene end was trimmed by 7 bases and the J gene end by 6 bases; junction bases not matched to a gene: 8. The CDR3, as DNA: TGTGCCAGCAACGACCGGGACAGGGGGCCTGATACGCAGTATTTT. Protein product: CASNDRDRGPDTQYF.

The chain links TRBV4-1 to TRBJ2-5; D is perhaps TRBD2 (6 bases). This CDR3 region has 17 residues. Trimming took off 0 bases at V and 3 bases at J, with 17 bases between the two ends. Looked up from germline, CDR1 is MGHRA and CDR2 is YSYEKL. The chain's CDR3 is CASSQDETRQRKETQYF. CDR3 DNA sequence: TGCGCCAGCAGCCAAGATGAGACTAGGCAGCGAAAAGAGACCCAGTACTTC.

The chain couples TRBV29-1 to TRBJ1-1, with no clear D. Germline V lookup: CDR1 SQVTM, CDR2 ANQGSEA. V was pared by 5 bases and J by 1 base, with 14 bases between. The CDR3 is 14 residues long. Here the CDR3 reads CSVLEGPRNTEAFF. CDR3 DNA: TGCAGCGTTTTGGAGGGCCCGAGGAACACTGAAGCTTTCTTT.

V gene TRBV2 combines with J gene TRBJ2-3; TRBD2 aligns across 10 bases. This CDR3 is 17 amino acids long. V was pared by 3 bases and J by 0 bases, with 6 bases of the junction left unmatched. CDR1 is SNHLY, CDR2 FYNNEI, per germline. This CDR3 reads CASSERTSGSSTDTQYF. CDR3 nucleotides: TGTGCCAGCAGTGAGAGGACTAGCGGTTCCAGCACAGATACGCAGTATTTT.

The J gene is TRBJ2-2, the V gene TRBV4-1; 7 bases fit TRBD2. The CDR3 extends over 16 amino acids. Trimming at V came to 2 bases and at J to 2 bases, leaving 5 bases not matched to a gene. CDR1 and CDR2 from the germline V gene are MGHRA and YSYEKL. Here the CDR3 reads CASSQYPGLNTGELFF. The CDR3 DNA sequence: TGCGCCAGCAGCCAATATCCGGGACTAAACACCGGGGAGCTGTTTTTT.